This T cell receptor (beta chain) was profiled in a study of cytomegalovirus exposure and HLA in healthy donors. This table comes from immunoSEQ multiplex PCR, and its TCRdb copy is limited to in-frame clones, with some not included. The repertoire holds hundreds of thousands of clones, about 92% seen once, with under 4% in the top ten. CDR1 is MNHEY, CDR2 SVGAGI, per germline. The J segment lost 3 bases and the V segment lost 6 bases, leaving 6 bases of the junction unmatched. This CDR3 contains 15 residues. Specimen: PBMCs. This receptor was obtained from a woman in her twenties or thirties in good health and CMV-seronegative. The chain carries TRBV6-5 and TRBJ2-7; 12 bases line up with TRBD2. Written as DNA, the CDR3 is TGTGCCAGCAGATGGACTAGCGGGGAAATCTACGAGCAGTACTTC. Translation gives CASRWTSGEIYEQYF.